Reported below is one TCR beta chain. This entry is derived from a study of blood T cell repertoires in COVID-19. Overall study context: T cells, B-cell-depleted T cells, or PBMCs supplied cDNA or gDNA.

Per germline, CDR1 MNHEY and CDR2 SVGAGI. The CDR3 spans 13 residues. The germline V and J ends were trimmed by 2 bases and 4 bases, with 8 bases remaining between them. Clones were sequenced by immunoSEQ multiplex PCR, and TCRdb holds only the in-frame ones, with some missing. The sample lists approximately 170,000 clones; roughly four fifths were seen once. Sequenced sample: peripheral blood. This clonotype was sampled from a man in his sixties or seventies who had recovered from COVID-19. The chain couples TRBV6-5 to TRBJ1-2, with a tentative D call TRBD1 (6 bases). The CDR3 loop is CASSYDRSYGYTF. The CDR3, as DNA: TGTGCCAGCAGTTACGACAGGTCCTATGGCTACACCTTC.